This T cell receptor (beta chain) was documented in a study of blood T cell repertoires in COVID-19. Whole-study context: The United States, Italy and Spain provided the acute and convalescent COVID-19 samples. The analysed material was cDNA or gDNA that came from T cells, B-cell-depleted T cells, or PBMCs.

Per the original data handling: Estimated nucleated cell counts came from reference gene primer amplification. The repertoire was sequenced with immunoSEQ multiplex PCR; TCRdb's copy has only in-frame clones and lacks some. V and J calls and clone size are copied from that table; D and trimming were computed from the DNA. The sample contains approximately 77,000 clones, more than 70% of which appear only once. Germline-derived CDR1 and CDR2 are LGHDT and YNNKEL (reference sequence). Trimming took 4 bases from V and 5 from J; bases not matched to a gene: 5. This CDR3 has 14 residues. The rearrangement links TRBV3-1 (or the pseudogene TRBV3-2) to TRBJ1-2; TRBD1 matches at 9 bases. This TCR was recovered from a man in his 70s with active or convalescent COVID-19. The sequenced material came from peripheral blood. CDR3 DNA sequence: TGTGCCAGCAGCCTAGGGACAGGGCAATATGGCTACACCTTC. As protein: CASSLGTGQYGYTF.